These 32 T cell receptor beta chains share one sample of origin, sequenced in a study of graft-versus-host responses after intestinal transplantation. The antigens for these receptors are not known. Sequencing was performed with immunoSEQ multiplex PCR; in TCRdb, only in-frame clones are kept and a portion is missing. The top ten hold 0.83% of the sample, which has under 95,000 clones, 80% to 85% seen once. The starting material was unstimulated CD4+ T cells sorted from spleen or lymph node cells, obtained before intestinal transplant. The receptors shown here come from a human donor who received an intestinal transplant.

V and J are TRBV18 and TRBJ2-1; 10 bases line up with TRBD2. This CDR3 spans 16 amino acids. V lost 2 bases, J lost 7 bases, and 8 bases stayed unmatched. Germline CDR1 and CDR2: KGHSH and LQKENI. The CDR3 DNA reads TGTGCCAGCTCACCAGCAAGCGGGAGGGTTTTAAATGAGCAGTTCTTC. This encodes CASSPASGRVLNEQFF.

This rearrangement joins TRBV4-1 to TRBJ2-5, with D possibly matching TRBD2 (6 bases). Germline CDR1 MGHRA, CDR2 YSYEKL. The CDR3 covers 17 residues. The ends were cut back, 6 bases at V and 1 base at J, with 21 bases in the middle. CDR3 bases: TGCGCCAGCAGTCCCCGGGGGACGGCGTGGGTCCAAGAGACCCAGTACTTC. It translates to CASSPRGTAWVQETQYF.

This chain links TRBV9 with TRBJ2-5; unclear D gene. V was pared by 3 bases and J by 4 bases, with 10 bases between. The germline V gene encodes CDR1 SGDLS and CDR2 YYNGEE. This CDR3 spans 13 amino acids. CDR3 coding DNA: TGTGCCAGCAGCGCGAATAGGAGAGAGACCCAGTACTTC. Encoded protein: CASSANRRETQYF.

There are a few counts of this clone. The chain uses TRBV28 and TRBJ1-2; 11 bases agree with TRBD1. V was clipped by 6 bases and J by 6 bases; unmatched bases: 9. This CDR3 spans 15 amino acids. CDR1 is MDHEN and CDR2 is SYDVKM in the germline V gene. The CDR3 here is CASRIPRTGGDGYTF. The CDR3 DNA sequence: TGTGCCAGCAGGATCCCTCGGACAGGGGGCGATGGCTACACCTTC.

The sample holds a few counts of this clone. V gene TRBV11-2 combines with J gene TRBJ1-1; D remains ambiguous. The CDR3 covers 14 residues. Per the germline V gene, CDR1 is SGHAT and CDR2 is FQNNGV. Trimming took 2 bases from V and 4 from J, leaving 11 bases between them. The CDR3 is CASSLLAWATEAFF. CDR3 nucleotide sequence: TGTGCCAGCAGCTTACTCGCTTGGGCCACTGAAGCTTTCTTT.

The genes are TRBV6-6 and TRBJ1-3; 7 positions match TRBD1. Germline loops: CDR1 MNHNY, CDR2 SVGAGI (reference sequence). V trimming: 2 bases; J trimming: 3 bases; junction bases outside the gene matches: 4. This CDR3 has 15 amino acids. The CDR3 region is CASSYLTGVGNTIYF. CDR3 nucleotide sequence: TGTGCCAGCAGTTACCTCACAGGGGTTGGAAACACCATATATTTT.

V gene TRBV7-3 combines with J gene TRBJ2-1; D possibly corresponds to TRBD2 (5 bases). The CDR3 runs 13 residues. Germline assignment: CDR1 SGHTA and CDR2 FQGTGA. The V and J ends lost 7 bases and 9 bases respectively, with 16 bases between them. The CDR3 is CASTGSGGGEQFF. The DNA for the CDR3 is TGTGCCAGCACTGGCTCCGGCGGAGGTGAGCAGTTCTTC.

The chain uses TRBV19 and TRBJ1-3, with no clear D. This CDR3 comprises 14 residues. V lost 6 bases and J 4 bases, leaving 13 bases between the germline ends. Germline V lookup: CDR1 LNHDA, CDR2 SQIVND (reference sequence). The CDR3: CASRKSRVGNTIYF. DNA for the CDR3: TGTGCCAGTAGGAAGTCGCGGGTCGGAAACACCATATATTTT.

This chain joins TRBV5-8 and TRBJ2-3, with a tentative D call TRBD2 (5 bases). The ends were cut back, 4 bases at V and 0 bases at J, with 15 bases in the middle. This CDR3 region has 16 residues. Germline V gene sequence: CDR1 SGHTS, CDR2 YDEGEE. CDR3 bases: TGTGCCAGCAGCCCCGGACGGGATACTAGCACAGATACGCAGTATTTT. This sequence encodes CASSPGRDTSTDTQYF.

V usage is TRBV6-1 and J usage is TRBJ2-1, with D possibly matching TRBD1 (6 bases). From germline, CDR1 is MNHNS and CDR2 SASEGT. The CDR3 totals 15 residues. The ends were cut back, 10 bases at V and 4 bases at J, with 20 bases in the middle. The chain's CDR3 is CAIHTGRVGYNEQFF. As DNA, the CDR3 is TGTGCCATCCATACAGGGCGAGTGGGATACAATGAGCAGTTCTTC.

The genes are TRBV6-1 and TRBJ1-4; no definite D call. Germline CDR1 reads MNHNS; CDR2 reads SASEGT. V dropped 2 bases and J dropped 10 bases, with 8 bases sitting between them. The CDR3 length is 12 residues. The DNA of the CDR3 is TGTGCCAGCAGTGAATGGCCTCGAAAACTGTTTTTT. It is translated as CASSEWPRKLFF.

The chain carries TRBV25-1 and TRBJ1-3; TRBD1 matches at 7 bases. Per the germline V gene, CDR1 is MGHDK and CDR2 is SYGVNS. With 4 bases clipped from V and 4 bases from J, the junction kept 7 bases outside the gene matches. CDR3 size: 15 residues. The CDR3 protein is CASSALQGSGNTIYF. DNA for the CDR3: TGTGCCAGCAGTGCACTACAGGGGTCCGGAAACACCATATATTTT.

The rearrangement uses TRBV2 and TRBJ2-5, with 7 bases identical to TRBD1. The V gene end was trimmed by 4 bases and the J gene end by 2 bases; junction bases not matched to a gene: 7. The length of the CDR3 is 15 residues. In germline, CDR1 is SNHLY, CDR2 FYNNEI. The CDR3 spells CASSVARGFQETQYF. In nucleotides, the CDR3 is TGTGCCAGCAGTGTTGCCAGGGGGTTTCAAGAGACCCAGTACTTC.

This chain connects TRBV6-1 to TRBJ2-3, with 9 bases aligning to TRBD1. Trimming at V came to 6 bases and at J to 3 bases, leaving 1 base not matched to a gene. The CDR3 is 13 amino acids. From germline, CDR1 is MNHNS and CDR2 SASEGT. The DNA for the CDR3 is TGTGCCAGCAGGGGACAGGGAACAGATACGCAGTATTTT. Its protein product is CASRGQGTDTQYF.

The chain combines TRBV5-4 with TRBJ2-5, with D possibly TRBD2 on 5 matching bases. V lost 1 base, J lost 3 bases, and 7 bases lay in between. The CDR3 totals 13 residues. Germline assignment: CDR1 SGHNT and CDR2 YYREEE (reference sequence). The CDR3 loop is CASSLMREETQYF. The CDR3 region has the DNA TGTGCCAGCAGCTTGATGAGGGAAGAGACCCAGTACTTC. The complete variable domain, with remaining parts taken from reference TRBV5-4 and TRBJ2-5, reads ETGVTQSPTHLIKTRGQQVTLRCSSQSGHNTVSWYQQALGQGPQFIFQYYREEENGRGNFPPRFSGLQFPNYSSELNVNALELDDSALYLCASSLMREETQYFGPGTRLLVL.

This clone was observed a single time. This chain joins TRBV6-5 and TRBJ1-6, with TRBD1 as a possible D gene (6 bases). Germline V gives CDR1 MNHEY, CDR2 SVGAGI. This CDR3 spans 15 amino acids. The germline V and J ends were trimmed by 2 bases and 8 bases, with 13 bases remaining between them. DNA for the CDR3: TGTGCCAGCAGTTACCGCCGGAACAGGGATTCACCCCTCCACTTT. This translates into CASSYRRNRDSPLHF.

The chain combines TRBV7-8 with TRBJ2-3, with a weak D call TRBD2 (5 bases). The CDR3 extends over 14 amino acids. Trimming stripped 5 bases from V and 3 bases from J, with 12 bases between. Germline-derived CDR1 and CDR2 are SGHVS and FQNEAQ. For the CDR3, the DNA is TGTGCCAGCAGCCCAAAGCGGATTACAGATACGCAGTATTTT. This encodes CASSPKRITDTQYF.

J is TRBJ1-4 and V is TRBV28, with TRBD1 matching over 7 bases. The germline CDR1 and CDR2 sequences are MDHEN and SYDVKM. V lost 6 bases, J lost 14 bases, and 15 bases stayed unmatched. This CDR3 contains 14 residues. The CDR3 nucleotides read TGTGCCAGCAGAGAACCGGGACAGTTTTTTTCGCTGTTTTTT. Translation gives CASREPGQFFSLFF.

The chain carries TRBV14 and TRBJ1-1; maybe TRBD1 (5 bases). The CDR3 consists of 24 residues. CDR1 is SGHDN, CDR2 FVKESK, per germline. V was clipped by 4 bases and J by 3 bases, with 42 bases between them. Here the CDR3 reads CASSLGLFKARFRNRRDPDTEAFF. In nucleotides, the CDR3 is TGTGCCAGCAGCCTTGGCCTCTTTAAGGCCCGGTTCCGGAACAGGCGTGACCCTGACACTGAAGCTTTCTTT.

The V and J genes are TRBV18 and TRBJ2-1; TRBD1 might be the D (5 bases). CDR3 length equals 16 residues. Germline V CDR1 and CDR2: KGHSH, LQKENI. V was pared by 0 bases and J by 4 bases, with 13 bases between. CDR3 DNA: TGTGCCAGCTCACCACCGGGGCTAGGTGTTTACAATGAGCAGTTCTTC. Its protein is CASSPPGLGVYNEQFF.

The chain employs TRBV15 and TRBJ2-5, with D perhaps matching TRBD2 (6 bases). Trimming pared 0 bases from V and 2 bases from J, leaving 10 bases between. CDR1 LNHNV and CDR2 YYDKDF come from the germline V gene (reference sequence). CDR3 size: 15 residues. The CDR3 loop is CATSREGDFQETQYF. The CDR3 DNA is TGTGCCACCAGCAGAGAGGGGGACTTTCAAGAGACCCAGTACTTC.

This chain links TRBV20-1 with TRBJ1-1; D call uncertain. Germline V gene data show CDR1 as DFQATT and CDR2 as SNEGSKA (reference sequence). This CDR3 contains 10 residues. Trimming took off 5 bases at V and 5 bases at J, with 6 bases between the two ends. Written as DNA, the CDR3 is TGCAGTGCTTATCGGACTGAAGCTTTCTTT. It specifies CSAYRTEAFF.

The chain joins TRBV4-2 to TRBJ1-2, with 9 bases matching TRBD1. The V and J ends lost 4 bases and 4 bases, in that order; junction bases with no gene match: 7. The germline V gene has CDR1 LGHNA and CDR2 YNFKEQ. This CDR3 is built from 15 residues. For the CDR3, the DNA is TGTGCCAGCAGCCTGCCGGGACAGGGATCCTATGGCTACACCTTC. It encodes CASSLPGQGSYGYTF.

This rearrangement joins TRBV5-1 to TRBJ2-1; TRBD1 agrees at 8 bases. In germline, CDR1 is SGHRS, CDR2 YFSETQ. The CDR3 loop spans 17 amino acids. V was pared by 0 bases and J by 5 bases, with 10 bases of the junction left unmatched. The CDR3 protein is CASSLGQGPSVHNEQFF. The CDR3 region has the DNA TGCGCCAGCAGCTTGGGACAGGGGCCTTCTGTGCACAATGAGCAGTTCTTC.

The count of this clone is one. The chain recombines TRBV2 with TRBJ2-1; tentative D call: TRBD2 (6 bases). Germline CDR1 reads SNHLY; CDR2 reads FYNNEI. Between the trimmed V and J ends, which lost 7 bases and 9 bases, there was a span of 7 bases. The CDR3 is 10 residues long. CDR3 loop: CASTGGEQFF. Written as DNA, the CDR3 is TGTGCCAGCACCGGGGGTGAGCAGTTCTTC.

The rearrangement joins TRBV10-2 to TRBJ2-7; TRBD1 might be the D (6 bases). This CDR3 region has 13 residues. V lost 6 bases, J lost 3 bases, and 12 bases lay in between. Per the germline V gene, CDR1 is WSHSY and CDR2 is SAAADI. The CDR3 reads CASSRDTLYEQYF. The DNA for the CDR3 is TGCGCCAGCAGCCGGGACACCCTCTACGAGCAGTACTTC.

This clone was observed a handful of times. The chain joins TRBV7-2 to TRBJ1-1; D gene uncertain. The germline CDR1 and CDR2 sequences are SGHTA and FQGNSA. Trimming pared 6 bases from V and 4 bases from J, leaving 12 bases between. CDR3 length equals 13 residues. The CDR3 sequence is CASREAISTEAFF. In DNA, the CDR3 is TGTGCCAGCAGAGAAGCCATAAGCACTGAAGCTTTCTTT.

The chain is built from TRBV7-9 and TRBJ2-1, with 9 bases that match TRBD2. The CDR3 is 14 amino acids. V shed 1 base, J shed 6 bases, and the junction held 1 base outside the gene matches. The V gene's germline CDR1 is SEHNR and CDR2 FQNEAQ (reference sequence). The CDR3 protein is CASSLVSGSNEQFF. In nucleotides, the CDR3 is TGTGCCAGCAGCTTAGTTAGCGGGAGCAATGAGCAGTTCTTC.

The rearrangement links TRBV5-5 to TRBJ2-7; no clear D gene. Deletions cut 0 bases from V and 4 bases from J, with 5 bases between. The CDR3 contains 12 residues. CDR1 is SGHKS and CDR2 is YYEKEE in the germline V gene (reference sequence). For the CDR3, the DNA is TGTGCCAGCAGCTTGGTAAAATACGAGCAGTACTTC. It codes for CASSLVKYEQYF.

DNA for the CDR3: TGTGCCAGCAGTGGAGGGAGACAACCCTCTGGGGCCAACGTCCTGACTTTC. Residues: CASSGGRQPSGANVLTF. The chain employs TRBV6-1 and TRBJ2-6, with a tentative D call TRBD2 (5 bases). This CDR3 comprises 17 residues. Germline lookup yields CDR1 MNHNS and CDR2 SASEGT. Trimming pared 4 bases from V and 0 bases from J, leaving 13 bases between.

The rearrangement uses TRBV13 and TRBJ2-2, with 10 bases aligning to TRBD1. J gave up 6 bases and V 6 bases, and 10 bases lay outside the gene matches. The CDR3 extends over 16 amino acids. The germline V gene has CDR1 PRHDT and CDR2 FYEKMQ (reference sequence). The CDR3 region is CASRVFGTGDSGELFF. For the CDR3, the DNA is TGTGCCAGCAGGGTATTTGGGACAGGGGATTCCGGGGAGCTGTTTTTT.

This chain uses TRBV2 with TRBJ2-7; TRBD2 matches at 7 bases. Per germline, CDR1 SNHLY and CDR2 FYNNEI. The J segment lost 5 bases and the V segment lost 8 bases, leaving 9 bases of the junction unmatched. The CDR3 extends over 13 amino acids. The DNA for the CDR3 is TGTGCCAGCTCGGGCGGGAGAGGGGACGAGCAGTACTTC. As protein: CASSGGRGDEQYF.